These T cell receptor beta chains were read from a single sample in a study of cytomegalovirus exposure and HLA in healthy donors. Libraries were prepared by immunoSEQ multiplex PCR; TCRdb keeps only in-frame clonotypes and omits some of them. The sample contains some 170,000 clones, 80% to 85% of which appear only once. Sample: PBMCs. The receptors were sampled from a young woman in good health and CMV-seronegative. The CDR3 runs from the conserved cysteine through the conserved F or W. The D gene is left open where the match is weak.

V: TRBV5-4
D: NA
CDR3: CASSPGTLQETQYF

V: TRBV19
D: TRBD1
CDR3: CASSFSGQGQYF

V: TRBV2
D: NA
CDR3: CASSPQGTENQPQHF

V: TRBV9
D: NA
CDR3: CASSVERESYNEQFF

V: TRBV2
D: TRBD1
CDR3: CASNRGLKSGELFF

V: TRBV6-5
D: TRBD2
CDR3: CASRTGLAETQYF

V: TRBV4-2
D: TRBD2
CDR3: CASSQDRPRWVAGSTDTQYF

V: TRBV18
D: NA
CDR3: CASSPVRAGTYEQYF

V: TRBV4-3
D: TRBD1
CDR3: CAGSQDTGGDQPQHF

V: TRBV6-6
D: TRBD1
CDR3: CASSRQGLDYEQYF

V: TRBV7-8
D: NA
CDR3: CASSLAGGLKYEQYF

V: TRBV19
D: TRBD2
CDR3: CASSITAGGPYEQFF

V: TRBV2
D: NA
CDR3: CASSRGQTYTDTQYF

V: TRBV21-1
D: NA
CDR3: CASSADRWEMNTEAFF

V: TRBV7-9
D: TRBD1
CDR3: CSSSPRTGFRNEQFF

V: TRBV27
D: NA
CDR3: CASSLSGRVEAFF

V: TRBV4-3
D: TRBD1
CDR3: CASSQVGGSAYEQYF

V: TRBV7-9
D: TRBD1
CDR3: CASSPGTAYNFSPSPLHF

V: TRBV7-9
D: NA
CDR3: CASSFSTGITEAFF

V: TRBV4-3
D: NA
CDR3: CASSPRQDNYGYTF

V: TRBV28
D: TRBD1
CDR3: CASSFTDRAGELFF

V: TRBV6-6
D: NA
CDR3: CASSYSDRTYEQYF

V: TRBV28
D: NA
CDR3: CASSSIPDITPAGYTF

V: TRBV30
D: TRBD2
CDR3: CASAPAKTSGIWEQYF

V: TRBV14
D: TRBD1
CDR3: CASSLPGQGLNTEAFF

V: TRBV28
D: TRBD1
CDR3: CASSYPGQIYGYTF

V: TRBV4-1
D: TRBD2
CDR3: CASSQKLAGLTPSTDTQYF

V: TRBV18
D: NA
CDR3: CASSPPGNGGQPQHF

V: TRBV25-1
D: TRBD1
CDR3: CASSVPDRGGSEQFF

V: TRBV5-4
D: NA
CDR3: CASSLAQAGNTIYF

V: TRBV6-6
D: NA
CDR3: CASKAGTNTGELFF

V: TRBV28
D: TRBD1
CDR3: CASSLSVEGALPGELFF

V: TRBV6-1
D: NA
CDR3: CASSDWLGDTNTGELFF

V: TRBV7-2
D: NA
CDR3: CASSLAGRRETQYF

V: TRBV28
D: NA
CDR3: CASSLEGKLFF

V: TRBV18
D: NA
CDR3: CASSPVVGQVNTGELFF

V: TRBV7-9
D: NA
CDR3: CSSSLGQPGELFF